The clone carrying this T cell receptor beta chain was observed at least ten times. Its target is not known. The TCR library protocol was used to attach unique molecular identifiers. These identifiers were attached to individual cDNA molecules. TCRdb called the 5' RACE reads again in MiXCR, with one record for every CDR3 protein. The table records more than 55,000 distinct CDR3 sequences, roughly an eighth of them present only once. These data originate in a study of early T cells in non-severe SARS-CoV-2 infection. Study context: Unsorted whole-blood RNA was sequenced in bulk, leaving chains unpaired.

The germline V gene encodes CDR1 MNHEY and CDR2 SMNVEV (reference sequence). Trimming cost V 2 bases and J 3 bases, with 5 bases left between them. There are 13 residues in the CDR3. Study-level results: The matching step, a VDJdb search, favored anti-spike CD8 responses and missed private and CD4 specificities.

The chain carries TRBV27 and TRBJ1-5, with no clear D. This TCR was sampled from an adult who was a healthcare worker with PCR-confirmed SARS-CoV-2 infection or an uninfected control (not recorded which). Sample: whole blood, taken at baseline. This CDR3 is CASSLVNNQPQHF. CDR3 nucleotides: TGTGCCAGCAGTTTAGTTAACAATCAGCCCCAGCATTTT.